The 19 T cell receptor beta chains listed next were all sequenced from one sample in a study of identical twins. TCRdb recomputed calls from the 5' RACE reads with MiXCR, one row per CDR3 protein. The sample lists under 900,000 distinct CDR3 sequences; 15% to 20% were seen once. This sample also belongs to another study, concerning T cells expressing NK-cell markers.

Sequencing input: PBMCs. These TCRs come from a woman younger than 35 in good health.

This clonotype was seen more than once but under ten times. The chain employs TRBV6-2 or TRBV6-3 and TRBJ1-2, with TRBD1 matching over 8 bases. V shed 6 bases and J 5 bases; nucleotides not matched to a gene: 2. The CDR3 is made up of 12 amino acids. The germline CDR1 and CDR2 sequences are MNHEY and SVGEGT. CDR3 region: CASRDRAYGYTF. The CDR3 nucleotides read TGTGCCAGCAGGGACAGGGCTTATGGCTACACCTTC.

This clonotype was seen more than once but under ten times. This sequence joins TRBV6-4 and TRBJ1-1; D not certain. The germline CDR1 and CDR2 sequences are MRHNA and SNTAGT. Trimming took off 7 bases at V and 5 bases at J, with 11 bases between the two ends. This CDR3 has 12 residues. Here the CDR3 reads CASTNGRTEAFF. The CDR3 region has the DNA TGTGCCAGCACGAATGGAAGGACTGAAGCTTTCTTT.

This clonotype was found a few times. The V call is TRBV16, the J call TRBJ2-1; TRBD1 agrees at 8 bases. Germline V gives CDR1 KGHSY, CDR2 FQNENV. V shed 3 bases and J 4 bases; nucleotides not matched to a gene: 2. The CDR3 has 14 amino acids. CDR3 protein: CASSHRTGYNEQFF. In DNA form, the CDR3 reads TGTGCCAGCAGCCATCGGACAGGGTACAATGAGCAGTTCTTC.

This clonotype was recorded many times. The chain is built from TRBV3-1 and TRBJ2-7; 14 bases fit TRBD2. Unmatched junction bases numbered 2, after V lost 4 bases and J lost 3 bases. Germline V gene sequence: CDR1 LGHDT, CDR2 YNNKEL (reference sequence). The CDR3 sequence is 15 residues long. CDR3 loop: CASSPGLAGGYEQYF. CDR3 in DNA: TGTGCCAGCAGCCCCGGACTAGCGGGAGGCTACGAGCAGTACTTC.

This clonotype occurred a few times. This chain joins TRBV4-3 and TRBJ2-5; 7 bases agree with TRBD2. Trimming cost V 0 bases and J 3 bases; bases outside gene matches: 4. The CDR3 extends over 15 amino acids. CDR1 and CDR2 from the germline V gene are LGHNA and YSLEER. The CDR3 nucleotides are TGCGCCAGCAGCCAAGATCTGGCGGGAGAAGAGACCCAGTACTTC. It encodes CASSQDLAGEETQYF.

The CDR3 reads CASNQQGAGELFF. Here the CDR3 DNA reads TGTGCCAGCAACCAACAGGGGGCCGGGGAGCTGTTTTTT. The V call is TRBV9, the J call TRBJ2-2; TRBD1 matches 8 bases. J lost 6 bases, V lost 6 bases, and 4 bases had no gene match. Germline V CDR1 and CDR2: SGDLS, YYNGEE. The length of the CDR3 is 13 residues. Full variable domain (outside the CDR3, taken from reference TRBV9 and TRBJ2-2): DSGVTQTPKHLITATGQRVTLRCSPRSGDLSVYWYQQSLDQGLQFLIQYYNGEERAKGNILERFSAQQFPDLHSELNLSSLELGDSALYFCASNQQGAGELFFGEGSRLTVL.

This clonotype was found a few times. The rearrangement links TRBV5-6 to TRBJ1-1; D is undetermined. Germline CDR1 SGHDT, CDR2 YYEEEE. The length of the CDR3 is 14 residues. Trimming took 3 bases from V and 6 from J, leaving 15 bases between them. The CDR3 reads CASSWSGVVSEAFF. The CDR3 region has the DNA TGTGCCAGCAGCTGGTCCGGGGTAGTATCTGAAGCTTTCTTT.

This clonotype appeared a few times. CDR3 bases: TGTGCTAGTGGTTTGTTCGAGGGTACAGATACGCAGTATTTT. Its protein product is CASGLFEGTDTQYF. The genes are TRBV12-5 and TRBJ2-3; TRBD2 is a possible D gene (5 bases). There are 14 residues in the CDR3. The germline CDR1 and CDR2 sequences are LGHNT and FRNRAP. V was shortened by 2 bases and J by 3 bases, with 9 bases between the two germline ends. The variable domain in full, completed from reference TRBV12-5 and TRBJ2-3, reads DARVTQTPRHKVTEMGQEVTMRCQPILGHNTVFWYRQTMMQGLELLAYFRNRAPLDDSGMPKDRFSAEMPDATLATLKIQPSEPRDSAVYFCASGLFEGTDTQYFGPGTRLTVL.

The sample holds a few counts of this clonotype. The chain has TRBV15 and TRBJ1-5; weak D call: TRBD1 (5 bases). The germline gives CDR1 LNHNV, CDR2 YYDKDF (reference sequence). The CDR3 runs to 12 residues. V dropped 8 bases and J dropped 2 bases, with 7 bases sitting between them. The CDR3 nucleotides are TGTGCCACCGCGACAGGCAATCAGCCCCAGCATTTT. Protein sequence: CATATGNQPQHF. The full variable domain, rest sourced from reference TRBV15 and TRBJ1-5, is DAMVIQNPRYQVTQFGKPVTLSCSQTLNHNVMYWYQQKSSQAPKLLFHYYDKDFNNEADTPDNFQSRRPNTSFCFLDIRSPGLGDTAMYLCATATGNQPQHFGDGTRLSIL.

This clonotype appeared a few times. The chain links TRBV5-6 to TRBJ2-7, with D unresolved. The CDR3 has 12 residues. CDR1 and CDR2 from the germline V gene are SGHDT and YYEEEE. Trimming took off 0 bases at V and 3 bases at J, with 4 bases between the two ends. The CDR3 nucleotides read TGTGCCAGCAGCTTGGAGTTCTACGAGCAGTACTTC. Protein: CASSLEFYEQYF.

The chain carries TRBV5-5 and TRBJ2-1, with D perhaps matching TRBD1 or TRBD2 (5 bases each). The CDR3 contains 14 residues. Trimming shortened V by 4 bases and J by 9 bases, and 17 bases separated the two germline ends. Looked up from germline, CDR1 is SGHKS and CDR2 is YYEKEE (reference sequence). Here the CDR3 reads CASSGPPRGGEQFF. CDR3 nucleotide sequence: TGTGCCAGCAGCGGTCCACCCCGGGGCGGTGAGCAGTTCTTC.

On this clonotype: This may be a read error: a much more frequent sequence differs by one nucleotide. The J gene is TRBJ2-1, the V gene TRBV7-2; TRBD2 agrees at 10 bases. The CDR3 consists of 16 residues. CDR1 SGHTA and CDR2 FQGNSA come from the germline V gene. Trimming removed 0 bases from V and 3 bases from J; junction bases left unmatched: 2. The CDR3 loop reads CASSLAIAGGYNEQFF. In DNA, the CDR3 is TGTGCCAGCAGCTTAGCGATAGCGGGGGGCTACAATGAGCAGTTCTTC.

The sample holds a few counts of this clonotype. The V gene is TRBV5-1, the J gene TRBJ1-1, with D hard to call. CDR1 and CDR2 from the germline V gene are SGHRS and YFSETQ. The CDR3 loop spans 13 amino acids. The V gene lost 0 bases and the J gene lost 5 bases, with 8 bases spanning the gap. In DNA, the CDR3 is TGCGCCAGCAGCTTGGCCCTAAAAACTGAAGCTTTCTTT. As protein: CASSLALKTEAFF. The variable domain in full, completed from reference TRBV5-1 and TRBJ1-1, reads KAGVTQTPRYLIKTRGQQVTLSCSPISGHRSVSWYQQTPGQGLQFLFEYFSETQRNKGNFPGRFSGRQFSNSRSEMNVSTLELGDSALYLCASSLALKTEAFFGQGTRLTVV.

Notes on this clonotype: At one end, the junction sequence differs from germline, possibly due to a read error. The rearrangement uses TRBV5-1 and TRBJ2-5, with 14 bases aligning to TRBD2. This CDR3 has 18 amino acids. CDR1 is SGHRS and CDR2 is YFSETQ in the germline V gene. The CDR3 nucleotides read TGCGCCAGCAGATTGGGGACTAGCGGGGGTGGGTACCAAGAGACCCAGTACTTC. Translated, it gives CASRLGTSGGGYQETQYF.

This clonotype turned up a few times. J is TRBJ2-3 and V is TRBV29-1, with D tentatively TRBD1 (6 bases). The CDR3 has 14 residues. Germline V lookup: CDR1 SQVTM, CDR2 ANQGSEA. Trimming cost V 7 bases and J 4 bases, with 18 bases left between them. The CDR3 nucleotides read TGCAGCGGAGCCCCTGGCAGGGGCGCAGATACGCAGTATTTT. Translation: CSGAPGRGADTQYF.

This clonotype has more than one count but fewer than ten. The CDR3 is CSGGTVDYEQYF. For the CDR3, the DNA is TGCAGCGGGGGAACAGTGGACTACGAGCAGTACTTC. The chain combines TRBV29-1 with TRBJ2-7, with D hard to call. The CDR3 consists of 12 residues. V gave up 7 bases and J gave up 3 bases, with 13 bases separating them. Germline V gene lookup returns CDR1 SQVTM and CDR2 ANQGSEA.

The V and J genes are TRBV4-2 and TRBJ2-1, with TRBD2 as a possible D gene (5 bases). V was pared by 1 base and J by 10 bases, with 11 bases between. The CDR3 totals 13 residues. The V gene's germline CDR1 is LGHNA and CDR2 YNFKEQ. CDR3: CASSQVEDEEQFF. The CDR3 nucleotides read TGTGCCAGCAGCCAAGTGGAGGACGAGGAGCAGTTCTTC.

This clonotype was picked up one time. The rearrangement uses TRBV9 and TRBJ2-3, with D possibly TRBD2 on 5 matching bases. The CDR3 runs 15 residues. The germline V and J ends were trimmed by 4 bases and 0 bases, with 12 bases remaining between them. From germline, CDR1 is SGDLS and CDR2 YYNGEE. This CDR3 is CASSPQRSSTDTQYF. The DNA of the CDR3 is TGTGCCAGCAGCCCCCAGCGGTCTAGCACAGATACGCAGTATTTT.

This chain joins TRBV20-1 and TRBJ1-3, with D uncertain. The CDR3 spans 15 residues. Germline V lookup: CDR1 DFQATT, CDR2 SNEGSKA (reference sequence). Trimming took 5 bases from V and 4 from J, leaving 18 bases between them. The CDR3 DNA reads TGCAGTGCTTCTAAGCGACCGGAAGTAGGAAACACCATATATTTT. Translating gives CSASKRPEVGNTIYF.